Shown below are 7 T cell receptor beta chains from a single sample sequenced in a study of T cells after yellow fever vaccination. In TCRdb, the 5' RACE reads were re-called with MiXCR into one record per CDR3 protein. The repertoire has some 96,000 distinct CDR3 sequences, about 8.2% of them found once; the top ten carry roughly 17%. Sequenced here: CD8+ T cells not binding an NS4B(214-222) dextramer, sorted from PBMCs, sampled more than 14 days after the first yellow fever vaccination. The receptors come from a man aged 18 to 29 who received the YFV17D yellow fever vaccine.

This clonotype was seen a few times. The gene calls are TRBV3-1 and TRBJ2-2, with unresolved D. The CDR3 extends over 15 amino acids. The V and J ends lost 0 bases and 7 bases respectively, with 12 bases between them. Germline V gives CDR1 LGHDT, CDR2 YNNKEL (reference sequence). The CDR3 protein is CASSQELLTGGELFF. The CDR3 DNA sequence: TGTGCCAGCAGCCAAGAACTCTTAACGGGCGGGGAGCTGTTTTTT.

The chain has TRBV5-4 and TRBJ2-1; 9 bases match TRBD2. Germline V gives CDR1 SGHNT, CDR2 YYREEE (reference sequence). V lost 0 bases, J lost 5 bases, and 6 bases stayed unmatched. The CDR3 runs 16 residues. CDR3 DNA: TGTGCCAGCAGCTTGGTTTTGCGGGGGGGTCACAATGAGCAGTTCTTC. This sequence encodes CASSLVLRGGHNEQFF. Drawing the rest from reference TRBV5-4 and TRBJ2-1, the complete variable domain is ETGVTQSPTHLIKTRGQQVTLRCSSQSGHNTVSWYQQALGQGPQFIFQYYREEENGRGNFPPRFSGLQFPNYSSELNVNALELDDSALYLCASSLVLRGGHNEQFFGPGTRLTVL.

This clonotype was seen more than once but under ten times. The rearrangement uses TRBV7-6 and TRBJ2-3; a possible D gene is TRBD2 (6 bases). V lost 5 bases, J lost 2 bases, and 14 bases lay in between. CDR1 and CDR2 from the germline V gene are SGHVS and FNYEAQ. CDR3 size: 15 residues. For the CDR3, the DNA is TGTGCCAGCAGCGGATCGGGGGACCACACAGATACGCAGTATTTT. It specifies CASSGSGDHTDTQYF.

This clonotype was seen ten or more times. V gene TRBV18 combines with J gene TRBJ2-5, with D maybe TRBD2 (5 bases). Trimming took 6 bases from V and 2 from J, leaving 16 bases between them. CDR1 and CDR2 from the germline V gene are KGHSH and LQKENI. CDR3 length equals 15 residues. CDR3 nucleotide sequence: TGTGCCAGCTCCCCGGACTGGGCGACGCAAGAGACCCAGTACTTC. As protein: CASSPDWATQETQYF.

This clonotype appeared a few times. The chain carries TRBV9 and TRBJ2-3; weak D call: TRBD2 (6 bases). V lost 3 bases, J lost 4 bases, and 15 bases lay in between. This CDR3 spans 15 amino acids. Germline V gene sequence: CDR1 SGDLS, CDR2 YYNGEE. Here the CDR3 DNA reads TGTGCCAGCAGCGACAGGAGGGCCGGACCAGATACGCAGTATTTT. Protein sequence: CASSDRRAGPDTQYF.

This clonotype was detected a few times. The chain is built from TRBV4-1 and TRBJ2-3; TRBD2 matches at 9 bases. CDR3 length: 16 amino acids. In germline, CDR1 is MGHRA, CDR2 YSYEKL. V shed 1 base and J 6 bases; nucleotides not matched to a gene: 8. The CDR3 sequence is CASSQALGLASDTQYF. In nucleotides, the CDR3 is TGCGCCAGCAGCCAAGCCCTAGGACTAGCGTCGGATACGCAGTATTTT.

This clonotype was found a few times. This rearrangement joins TRBV7-8 to TRBJ2-4; 10 nucleotides match TRBD2. The CDR3 totals 19 residues. CDR1 and CDR2 (germline): SGHVS, FQNEAQ. After removal of 5 bases from V and 3 bases from J, the junction contained 16 bases not matched to a gene. CDR3 sequence reads: CASSEFVMGSGGRKNIQYF. The CDR3 nucleotides read TGTGCCAGCAGCGAGTTCGTGATGGGTAGCGGGGGGCGCAAAAACATTCAGTACTTC.